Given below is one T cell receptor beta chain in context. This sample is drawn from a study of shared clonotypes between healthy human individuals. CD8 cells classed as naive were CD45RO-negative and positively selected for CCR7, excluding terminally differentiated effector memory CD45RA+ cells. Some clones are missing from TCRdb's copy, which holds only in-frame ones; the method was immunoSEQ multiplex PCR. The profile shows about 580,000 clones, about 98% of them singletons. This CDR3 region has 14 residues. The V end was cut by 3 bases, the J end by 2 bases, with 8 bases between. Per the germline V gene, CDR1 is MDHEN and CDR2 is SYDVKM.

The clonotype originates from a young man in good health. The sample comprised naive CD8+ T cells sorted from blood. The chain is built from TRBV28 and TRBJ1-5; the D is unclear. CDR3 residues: CASSLRQGNQPQHF. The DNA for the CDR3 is TGTGCCAGCAGTTTGCGGCAGGGCAATCAGCCCCAGCATTTT.